The 32 T cell receptor beta chains below all came from one sample that was sequenced in a study of molecular identifiers for immune sequencing clone quantification. MiXCR, applied by TCRdb to the PCR reads, yields one record per CDR3 protein. The table includes approximately 90,000 distinct CDR3 sequences, 24% detected once. Input material: naive CD8+ T cells from blood, with Jurkat cell RNA spiked in. Noted subset: FACS-sorted CD8+CD4-CCR7+CD45RA+ naive T cells. All receptors come from a human donor in good health. Some libraries in this study had Jurkat cell RNA spiked in.

V gene TRBV9 combines with J gene TRBJ1-1; D is unclear. Germline lookup yields CDR1 SGDLS and CDR2 YYNGEE. This CDR3 has 15 residues. The germline V and J ends were trimmed by 4 bases and 4 bases, with 17 bases remaining between them. CDR3 coding DNA: TGTGCCAGCAGCCCCGCTCTAGGGTCGGGCACTGAAGCTTTCTTT. This translates into CASSPALGSGTEAFF.

This chain uses TRBV14 with TRBJ2-7; D gene uncertain. Germline CDR1 reads SGHDN; CDR2 reads FVKESK. The CDR3 is 13 residues long. Trimming removed 2 bases from V and 5 bases from J, with 10 bases in between. The DNA of the CDR3 is TGTGCCAGCAGCCAACCCCTTTCTGACGAGCAGTACTTC. Translating it yields CASSQPLSDEQYF.

On this clonotype: A much larger clone differs by one base, so this may be a read error. The V and J genes are TRBV5-1 and TRBJ2-7; D gene ambiguous. With 5 bases removed from V and 3 bases from J, the gap between germline ends came to 6 bases. The germline V gene encodes CDR1 SGHRS and CDR2 YFSETQ. The CDR3 spans 11 residues. The CDR3, as DNA: TGCGCCAGCAGGCCGGGCTACGAGCAGTACTTC. It translates to CASRPGYEQYF.

Many counts were recorded for this clonotype. The chain links TRBV12-3 or TRBV12-4 to TRBJ1-4; D gene unclear. Trimming left V 6 bases short and J 1 base short, with 9 bases between. This CDR3 spans 14 amino acids. The CDR3: CASSPVLTNEKLFF. The CDR3 coding sequence is TGTGCCAGCAGCCCGGTTCTAACTAATGAAAAACTGTTTTTT.

This clonotype was observed a few times. This sequence may be a read error, since a much larger clone differs from it by one base. The chain is built from TRBV11-1 and TRBJ2-3; 9 bases are a match to TRBD2. This CDR3 region has 14 residues. Germline V gene data show CDR1 as SGHAT and CDR2 as FQDESV (reference sequence). CDR3 loop: CASSTRLAEDAQYF. The CDR3 DNA sequence: TGTGCCAGCAGCACCCGACTAGCGGAAGATGCGCAGTATTTT.

Here the CDR3 DNA reads TGTGCCAGCAGCTTGGCACGGGGGGCGGGCACAGATACGCAGTATTTT. Protein: CASSLARGAGTDTQYF. The chain has TRBV5-4 and TRBJ2-3; a possible D gene is TRBD2 (7 bases). The CDR3 extends over 16 amino acids. Germline V gene sequence: CDR1 SGHNT, CDR2 YYREEE (reference sequence). Between the trimmed V and J ends, which lost 0 bases and 1 base, there was a span of 12 bases.

This clonotype was counted at least ten times. The rearrangement uses TRBV10-3 and TRBJ1-1; 9 bases are shared with TRBD1. Germline lookup yields CDR1 ENHRY and CDR2 SYGVKD. This CDR3 comprises 14 residues. J was trimmed by 1 base and V by 10 bases; bases with no gene match: 7. CDR3 coding DNA: TGTGCCACCCTACTACAGGGGGCGAACACTGAAGCTTTCTTT. The encoded protein is CATLLQGANTEAFF.

This clonotype was counted ten times or more. V is TRBV10-1 and J is TRBJ2-2, with D unresolved. V lost 2 bases to trimming and J lost 5 bases, with 9 bases between them. This CDR3 has 14 amino acids. Germline CDR1 WNHNN, CDR2 SYGVQD (reference sequence). The CDR3 loop is CASSEPTRTGELFF. The CDR3 DNA reads as TGCGCCAGCAGTGAGCCGACCCGAACCGGGGAGCTGTTTTTT.

To note about this clonotype: The junction shows a germline mismatch at one end, possibly a read error. V gene TRBV5-3 combines with J gene TRBJ2-3; the match to TRBD2 covers 9 bases. TRBV5-3 is an open reading frame whose function is uncertain. The CDR3 covers 16 residues. The CDR3 reads CASSLAERGVTDTQYF. CDR3 nucleotides: TGTGCCAGCAGCTTGGCTGAGCGGGGGGTCACAGATACGCAGTATTTT.

This clonotype was seen repeatedly, ten times or more. The chain combines TRBV14 with TRBJ2-5; D gene unclear. Trimming cost V 1 base and J 2 bases, with 11 bases left between them. Germline CDR1 reads SGHDN; CDR2 reads FVKESK. This CDR3 is 15 amino acids long. The CDR3 nucleotides read TGTGCCAGCAGCCAAGGTTCCGTCCCGCAAGAGACCCAGTACTTC. Amino acid sequence: CASSQGSVPQETQYF.

As for this clonotype: A read error may produce the germline difference seen at one junction end. CDR3 sequence: CTSSKELDVPQHF. The CDR3 nucleotides read TGTACCAGCAGCAAAGAACTGGACGTGCCCCAGCATTTT. The gene calls are TRBV3-1 and TRBJ1-5, with no clear D. The length of the CDR3 is 13 residues. Germline V CDR1 and CDR2: LGHDT, YNNKEL (reference sequence).

V and J are TRBV12-3 or TRBV12-4 and TRBJ2-1; the match to TRBD2 covers 9 bases. The CDR3 totals 15 residues. The V segment lost 4 bases and the J segment 6 bases; nucleotides outside the gene matches: 7. As DNA, the CDR3 is TGTGCCAGCAGTTCCCGGGGTAGCGGGGGCAATGAGCAGTTCTTC. It specifies CASSSRGSGGNEQFF.

This clonotype showed up just a few times. The V gene is TRBV6-5, the J gene TRBJ2-1; D not resolved. V lost 0 bases and J lost 4, with 4 bases in between. CDR3 length: 13 amino acids. Per the germline V gene, CDR1 is MNHEY and CDR2 is SVGAGI. The CDR3 is CASSYSSYNEQFF. In nucleotides, the CDR3 is TGTGCCAGCAGTTACTCCAGTTACAATGAGCAGTTCTTC.

With respect to this clonotype: The junction does not match germline at one end; this may be a read error. This rearrangement joins TRBV4-1 to TRBJ1-1; a possible D gene is TRBD1 (6 bases). Germline-derived CDR1 and CDR2 are MGHRA and YSYEKL. This CDR3 spans 14 amino acids. CDR3 in DNA: TGCGCCAGCCGCCATGGCCCGGGGGCGCCTGACGCTTTCTTT. It specifies CASRHGPGAPDAFF.

This clonotype was observed a handful of times. The CDR3 protein is CASSYVGVEGYTF. The CDR3, as DNA: TGTGCCAGCAGTTACGTGGGCGTAGAAGGCTACACCTTC. J is TRBJ1-2 and V is TRBV6-2 or TRBV6-3, with no clear D. The CDR3 totals 13 residues. Germline CDR1 and CDR2: MNHEY and SVGEGT. V was shortened by 2 bases and J by 8 bases, with 12 bases between the two germline ends.

This clonotype was observed at least ten times. The V call is TRBV5-6, the J call TRBJ2-3, with a possible D match to TRBD1 (5 bases). V was pared by 4 bases and J by 3 bases, with 12 bases between. CDR1 is SGHDT, CDR2 YYEEEE, per germline. The CDR3 is 14 residues long. As DNA, the CDR3 is TGTGCCAGCAGCCTTGGGCCAGGGACAGATACGCAGTATTTT. Amino acid sequence: CASSLGPGTDTQYF.

The rearrangement joins TRBV11-3 to TRBJ2-1; D may be TRBD2 (5 bases). The CDR3 covers 13 residues. The V end lost 1 base, the J end lost 8 bases, and 9 bases lay between the germline ends. Germline V lookup: CDR1 SGHNT, CDR2 YENEEA. For the CDR3, the DNA is TGTGCCAGCAGCTTAGGCCTAGCCTATGAGCAGTTCTTC. Translation gives CASSLGLAYEQFF. The full variable domain, rest sourced from reference TRBV11-3 and TRBJ2-1, is EAGVVQSPRYKIIEKKQPVAFWCNPISGHNTLYWYLQNLGQGPELLIRYENEEAVDDSQLPKDRFSAERLKGVDSTLKIQPAELGDSAVYLCASSLGLAYEQFFGPGTRLTVL.

This clonotype has at least ten counts. This sequence joins TRBV7-9 and TRBJ2-3, with D possibly being TRBD1 or TRBD2 (6 bases each). The CDR3 runs to 15 residues. With 7 bases removed from V and 4 bases from J, the gap between germline ends came to 18 bases. CDR1 is SEHNR, CDR2 FQNEAQ, per germline (reference sequence). This CDR3 reads CASNQRGESPDTQYF. The DNA of the CDR3 is TGTGCCAGCAACCAGAGGGGGGAGTCCCCAGATACGCAGTATTTT.

Only a few counts were recorded for this clonotype. The chain recombines TRBV6-5 with TRBJ2-1; no firm D call. The CDR3 is 14 amino acids. Trimming left V 0 bases short and J 8 bases short, with 11 bases between. Germline CDR1 is MNHEY and CDR2 is SVGAGI. The CDR3 loop is CASSYSPPGHEQFF. In DNA, the CDR3 is TGTGCCAGCAGTTACTCCCCCCCGGGTCATGAGCAGTTCTTC.

This clonotype was detected many times. This chain uses TRBV25-1 with TRBJ2-7; D ambiguous. In germline, CDR1 is MGHDK, CDR2 SYGVNS. V lost 4 bases and J lost 3, with 7 bases in between. The CDR3 totals 12 residues. The CDR3 loop is CASSGISYEQYF. CDR3 DNA: TGTGCCAGCAGTGGAATCAGCTACGAGCAGTACTTC.

This clonotype was detected many times. This chain uses TRBV9 with TRBJ2-5; 9 bases agree with TRBD2. Per germline, CDR1 SGDLS and CDR2 YYNGEE. The CDR3 contains 16 residues. Unmatched junction bases numbered 3, after V lost 0 bases and J lost 0 bases. CDR3: CASSVDLAGNQETQYF. In DNA form, the CDR3 reads TGTGCCAGCAGCGTAGATCTAGCGGGGAACCAAGAGACCCAGTACTTC.

Note on this clonotype: Being one base from a much bigger clone, this may be a read error. This chain joins TRBV5-3 and TRBJ1-5; no firm D call. TRBV5-3 is placed among ORFs of uncertain function. This CDR3 is 11 amino acids long. The CDR3 loop is CVSSLSQPQHF. The CDR3 nucleotides read TGTGTCAGCAGCTTGTCTCAGCCCCAGCATTTT.

This clonotype was counted many times. The rearrangement joins TRBV12-3 or TRBV12-4 to TRBJ1-1, with TRBD1 matching 7 bases. Trimming at V came to 6 bases and at J to 6 bases, leaving 13 bases not matched to a gene. This CDR3 region has 15 residues. The DNA of the CDR3 is TGTGCCAGCAGCTTTATAACAGGGGATTTAGCTGAAGCTTTCTTT. Translation gives CASSFITGDLAEAFF.

This clonotype was seen only a few times. The chain carries TRBV29-1 and TRBJ2-1, with TRBD1 matching 9 bases. V gave up 6 bases and J gave up 4 bases; unmatched junction bases: 10. The CDR3 totals 15 residues. Germline V gives CDR1 SQVTM, CDR2 ANQGSEA. The CDR3: CSVDPTGGYYNEQFF. Here the CDR3 DNA reads TGCAGCGTCGACCCGACAGGGGGATATTACAATGAGCAGTTCTTC.

Of note for this clonotype: This clone may be a read error of a much larger clone one base away. The chain has TRBV11-2 and TRBJ2-1; 11 bases line up with TRBD1. The CDR3 is made up of 13 amino acids. CDR1 is SGHAT and CDR2 is FQNNGV in the germline V gene. The CDR3 DNA is TGTGCCAGCACGGGACAGGGGGACCATGAGCAGTCCTTC. Its protein is CASTGQGDHEQSF. The variable domain in full, completed from reference TRBV11-2 and TRBJ2-1, reads EAGVAQSPRYKIIEKRQSVAFWCNPISGHATLYWYQQILGQGPKLLIQFQNNGVVDDSQLPKDRFSAERLKGVDSTLKIQPAKLEDSAVYLCASTGQGDHEQSFGPGTRLTVL.

There are many counts of this clonotype. The rearrangement uses TRBV4-3 and TRBJ1-1; 8 positions match TRBD1. Germline V gene data show CDR1 as LGHNA and CDR2 as YSLEER. The CDR3 has 14 residues. V was clipped by 4 bases and J by 3 bases; unmatched bases: 4. CDR3 residues: CASSLDRGDTEAFF. Written as DNA, the CDR3 is TGCGCCAGCAGCCTAGACAGGGGAGACACTGAAGCTTTCTTT.

This clonotype was observed many times. The chain has TRBV27 and TRBJ2-7; possibly TRBD2 for D (6 bases). CDR1 MNHEY and CDR2 SMNVEV come from the germline V gene (reference sequence). The CDR3 totals 14 residues. The V and J ends lost 3 bases and 3 bases respectively, with 12 bases between them. CDR3 nucleotide sequence: TGTGCCAGCAGTTTTCTAGCGAGTGTCTACGAGCAGTACTTC. Amino acid sequence: CASSFLASVYEQYF.

In this sample, this clonotype turned up once. This may arise from a read error, as a much more abundant clone is one base away. The rearrangement joins TRBV12-3 or TRBV12-4 to TRBJ2-4; D is possibly TRBD2 (7 bases). This CDR3 contains 12 residues. CDR3 DNA sequence: TGTGCCAGCACGGGGGGCGAAAACATTCAGTGCTTC. It translates to CASTGGENIQCF.

This clonotype has at least ten counts. The chain joins TRBV20-1 to TRBJ2-7; TRBD2 aligns across 14 bases. Germline V CDR1 and CDR2: DFQATT, SNEGSKA (reference sequence). Trimming at V came to 8 bases and at J to 3 bases, leaving 6 bases not matched to a gene. CDR3 size: 14 residues. The CDR3 protein is CSSRTSGRIYEQYF. The DNA for the CDR3 is TGCAGTTCCCGGACTAGCGGGAGGATCTACGAGCAGTACTTC.

This chain joins TRBV7-6 and TRBJ1-1; unclear D gene. Trimming shortened V by 5 bases and J by 4 bases, and 26 bases separated the two germline ends. This CDR3 has 18 residues. Germline assignment: CDR1 SGHVS and CDR2 FNYEAQ. Here the CDR3 reads CASSEVPGGFEGGTEAFF. The CDR3 coding sequence is TGTGCCAGCAGCGAAGTTCCGGGCGGCTTTGAAGGTGGCACTGAAGCTTTCTTT.

For this clonotype: One junction end disagrees with the germline gene, perhaps due to a read error. V and J are TRBV14 and TRBJ2-7; TRBD2 matches at 7 bases. Germline lookup yields CDR1 SGHDN and CDR2 FVKESK. The CDR3 sequence is 12 residues long. The CDR3 spells CASSPSGVERCF. The CDR3 bases are TGTGCCAGCAGCCCGAGCGGGGTCGAGCGGTGCTTC.

This clonotype was observed at least ten times. The chain carries TRBV12-3 or TRBV12-4 and TRBJ2-3; no clear D. Between the trimmed V and J ends, which lost 3 bases and 8 bases, there was a span of 9 bases. This CDR3 spans 12 amino acids. CDR3 sequence: CASSLIDGTQYF. The CDR3 DNA is TGTGCCAGCAGTTTGATTGACGGTACGCAGTATTTT.